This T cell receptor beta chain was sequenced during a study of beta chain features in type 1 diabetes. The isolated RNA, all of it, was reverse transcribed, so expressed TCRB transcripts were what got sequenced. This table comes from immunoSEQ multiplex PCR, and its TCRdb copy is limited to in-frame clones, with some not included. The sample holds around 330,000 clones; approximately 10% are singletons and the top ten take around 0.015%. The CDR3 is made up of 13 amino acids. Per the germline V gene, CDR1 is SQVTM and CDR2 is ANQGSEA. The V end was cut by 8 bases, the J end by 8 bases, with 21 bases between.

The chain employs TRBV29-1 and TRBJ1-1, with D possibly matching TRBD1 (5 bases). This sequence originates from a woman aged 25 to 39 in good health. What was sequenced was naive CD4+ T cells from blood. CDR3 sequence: CSTQDPGQREAFF. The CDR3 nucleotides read TGCAGCACACAGGACCCAGGGCAAAGGGAAGCTTTCTTT.